The next 7 T cell receptor beta chains were all read from a single sample in a study of monozygotic twins with inflammatory bowel disease. Following a re-call of the 5' RACE reads, TCRdb has one entry per CDR3 protein and lacks DNA. This table lists some 210,000 distinct CDR3 sequences. Sample: blood. All receptors derive from a human donor with ulcerative colitis or Crohn's disease, or a healthy co-twin of an affected twin (not recorded which).

V gene TRBV7-3 combines with J gene TRBJ2-5; TCRdb calls TRBD2, which cannot be checked without DNA. CDR3 length: 14 residues. The germline V gene has CDR1 SGHTA and CDR2 FQGTGA. The CDR3 is CASSPDGLLETQYF.

V and J are TRBV13 and TRBJ1-2; with no DNA, the TCRdb D assignment of TRBD1 cannot be verified. Germline values: CDR1 PRHDT, CDR2 FYEKMQ (reference sequence). The CDR3 totals 11 residues. The CDR3 protein is CASSFGQGENF.

V and J are TRBV6-5 and TRBJ2-4; TCRdb's D call, TRBD1, is unchecked because there is no DNA. CDR3 length equals 14 residues. Germline V CDR1 and CDR2: MNHEY, SVGAGI. CDR3 protein: CASSYNREQNIQYF.

The chain combines TRBV18 with TRBJ1-6. The germline V gene has CDR1 KGHSH and CDR2 LQKENI. The CDR3 extends over 14 amino acids. The CDR3 here is CASSPRGDNSPLHF.

The chain couples TRBV15 to TRBJ1-1. The CDR3 sequence is 16 residues long. Germline V gene lookup returns CDR1 LNHNV and CDR2 YYDKDF (reference sequence). The CDR3 is CATSRGSRGSNTEAFF.

The rearrangement uses TRBV6-1 and TRBJ1-2. The CDR3 extends over 14 amino acids. Germline-derived CDR1 and CDR2 are MNHNS and SASEGT. CDR3 region: CASSEQANNYGYTF.

The V and J genes are TRBV15 and TRBJ2-7; TCRdb's assignment of TRBD1 cannot be checked, as there is no DNA. Per germline, CDR1 LNHNV and CDR2 YYDKDF (reference sequence). This CDR3 has 13 residues. The CDR3: CATSRDGGGEQYF.